The 29 T cell receptor beta chains below were found in one sample sequenced in a study of brain T cells in children with intractable seizures. Some clones are missing from TCRdb's copy, which holds only in-frame ones; the method was immunoSEQ multiplex PCR. The sample includes approximately 330,000 clones, approximately 93% seen only once; the top ten take 5.7%. Indicated time point: blood from clinic visit 5 months post-surgery; TSC patient then seizure free. Here the sequenced sample was peripheral blood, taken 4 to 5 months after surgery. The source is a boy under three years old with tuberous sclerosis and intractable seizures.

This chain joins TRBV2 and TRBJ2-1; TRBD1 agrees at 7 bases. Trimming cost V 9 bases and J 0 bases; bases outside gene matches: 5. This CDR3 contains 14 residues. The germline CDR1 and CDR2 sequences are SNHLY and FYNNEI. This CDR3 reads CARQDRSSYNEQFF. CDR3 DNA: TGTGCCAGACAGGACAGGTCCTCCTACAATGAGCAGTTCTTC.

The genes are TRBV18 and TRBJ1-2; D is ambiguous. There are 14 residues in the CDR3. V was shortened by 2 bases and J by 0 bases, with 7 bases between the two germline ends. CDR1 and CDR2 (germline): KGHSH, LQKENI. The CDR3 spells CASSPTKANYGYTF. Here the CDR3 DNA reads TGTGCCAGCTCACCAACCAAAGCTAACTATGGCTACACCTTC. Complete variable domain (other parts from reference TRBV18 and TRBJ1-2): NAGVMQNPRHLVRRRGQEARLRCSPMKGHSHVYWYRQLPEEGLKFMVYLQKENIIDESGMPKERFSAEFPKEGPSILRIQQVVRGDSAAYFCASSPTKANYGYTFGSGTRLTVV.

The chain employs TRBV20-1 and TRBJ1-3; the D is unclear. This CDR3 spans 14 amino acids. Deletions cut 3 bases from V and 0 bases from J, with 9 bases between. Germline V gene lookup returns CDR1 DFQATT and CDR2 SNEGSKA (reference sequence). CDR3 sequence (DNA): TGCAGTGCTAGTCTCAGGAGCTCTGGAAACACCATATATTTT. Protein product: CSASLRSSGNTIYF.

The V and J genes are TRBV30 and TRBJ1-4; D perhaps matches TRBD1 (6 bases). V lost 3 bases, J lost 1 base, and 18 bases lay in between. CDR1 and CDR2 from the germline V gene are GTSNPN and SVGIG (reference sequence). The CDR3 contains 17 residues. CDR3 loop: CAWSKSRGLRTNEKLFF. DNA of the CDR3: TGTGCCTGGAGCAAGAGCAGGGGCTTACGAACTAATGAAAAACTGTTTTTT.

The genes are TRBV6-4 and TRBJ1-5; D may be TRBD1 (6 bases). The CDR3 runs 15 residues. V was trimmed by 5 bases and J by 0 bases, leaving 11 bases between them. Germline loops: CDR1 MRHNA, CDR2 SNTAGT. The CDR3 sequence: CASSPTGYSNQPQHF. The CDR3 DNA reads as TGTGCCAGCAGTCCAACAGGGTATAGCAATCAGCCCCAGCATTTT.

This rearrangement joins TRBV21-1 to TRBJ2-1; the tabulated D call, TRBD1, remains unverified against the DNA. TRBV21-1 is designated a pseudogene. The CDR3 has 13 residues. The CDR3 here is CASRGQEYNEQFF. The CDR3 DNA sequence: TGTGCCAGCAGGGGACAGGAGTACAATGAGCAGTTCTTC.

J is TRBJ2-1 and V is TRBV11-2; D is possibly TRBD1 or TRBD2 (5 bases each). The CDR3 is 13 amino acids. The ends were cut back, 0 bases at V and 10 bases at J, with 10 bases in the middle. The V gene's germline CDR1 is SGHAT and CDR2 FQNNGV. The CDR3 coding sequence is TGTGCCAGCAGCTTAGAGGGGGTTGGGGAGCAGTTCTTC. Its translation: CASSLEGVGEQFF.

The CDR3 protein is CASSYSGVNQPQHF. For the CDR3, the DNA is TGTGCCAGCAGTTACTCAGGGGTAAATCAGCCCCAGCATTTT. This chain connects TRBV6-6 to TRBJ1-5; tentatively, D is TRBD1 (5 bases). V was shortened by 0 bases and J by 4 bases, with 7 bases between the two germline ends. Germline loops: CDR1 MNHNY, CDR2 SVGAGI (reference sequence). The CDR3 consists of 14 residues.

V and J are TRBV7-9 and TRBJ1-1; TRBD1 is a possible D gene (5 bases). V was pared by 7 bases and J by 10 bases, with 16 bases between. There are 12 residues in the CDR3. CDR1 is SEHNR, CDR2 FQNEAQ, per germline (reference sequence). The CDR3 protein is CASNGDHLVAFF. CDR3 DNA: TGTGCCAGCAATGGGGACCACTTGGTAGCTTTCTTT. The full variable domain, its missing parts supplied by reference TRBV7-9 and TRBJ1-1, is DTGVSQNPRHKITKRGQNVTFRCDPISEHNRLYWYRQTLGQGPEFLTYFQNEAQLEKSRLLSDRFSAERPKGSFSTLEIQRTEQGDSAMYLCASNGDHLVAFFGQGTRLTVV.

The chain couples TRBV4-2 to TRBJ1-1; tentative D call: TRBD1 (5 bases). Trimming removed 0 bases from V and 1 base from J, with 24 bases in between. Germline V gene data show CDR1 as LGHNA and CDR2 as YNFKEQ. The CDR3 is made up of 20 amino acids. The CDR3, as DNA: TGTGCCAGCAGCCAAGACCGCCCAACAATTATTATCCAGGGGAACACTGAAGCTTTCTTT. It codes for CASSQDRPTIIIQGNTEAFF.

The rearrangement uses TRBV11-2 and TRBJ2-1; D is unresolved. V was clipped by 6 bases and J by 2 bases, with 8 bases between them. From germline, CDR1 is SGHAT and CDR2 FQNNGV. The CDR3 extends over 13 amino acids. CDR3: CASSSSAYNEQFF. CDR3 coding DNA: TGTGCCAGCAGTTCGTCAGCCTACAATGAGCAGTTCTTC.

The genes are TRBV25-1 and TRBJ1-1; D call uncertain. The V end was cut by 7 bases, the J end by 2 bases, with 14 bases between. CDR1 and CDR2 from the germline V gene are MGHDK and SYGVNS. The CDR3 is 14 residues long. CDR3 DNA sequence: TGTGCCAGCATGGCCAGCAATGAAAACACTGAAGCTTTCTTT. As protein: CASMASNENTEAFF. The whole variable domain, filled in from reference TRBV25-1 and TRBJ1-1, reads EADIYQTPRYLVIGTGKKITLECSQTMGHDKMYWYQQDPGMELHLIHYSYGVNSTEKGDLSSESTVSRIRTEHFPLTLESARPSHTSQYLCASMASNENTEAFFGQGTRLTVV.

The chain couples TRBV19 to TRBJ1-1, with D unresolved. This CDR3 has 15 residues. Germline V gene lookup returns CDR1 LNHDA and CDR2 SQIVND (reference sequence). V was trimmed by 2 bases and J by 1 base, leaving 11 bases between them. DNA for the CDR3: TGTGCCAGTAGTATAATTGTACGGTCGAACACTGAAGCTTTCTTT. It specifies CASSIIVRSNTEAFF.

The gene calls are TRBV5-6 and TRBJ1-3; unclear D gene. The V end was cut by 0 bases, the J end by 2 bases, with 9 bases between. This CDR3 has 15 residues. The V gene's germline CDR1 is SGHDT and CDR2 YYEEEE. CDR3 DNA sequence: TGTGCCAGCAGCTTGGAAAGGAAAGCTGGAAACACCATATATTTT. Encoded protein: CASSLERKAGNTIYF.

This chain connects TRBV5-1 to TRBJ2-7; D unresolved. This CDR3 is 13 amino acids long. The V gene lost 0 bases and the J gene lost 4 bases, with 8 bases spanning the gap. Germline loops: CDR1 SGHRS, CDR2 YFSETQ. The CDR3 sequence: CASSLGLIYEQYF. For the CDR3, the DNA is TGCGCCAGCAGCTTGGGCTTAATTTACGAGCAGTACTTC.

The gene calls are TRBV19 and TRBJ2-1, with 8 bases fitting TRBD1. Germline V lookup: CDR1 LNHDA, CDR2 SQIVND (reference sequence). The CDR3 runs to 14 residues. V trimming: 6 bases; J trimming: 0 bases; junction bases outside the gene matches: 1. The DNA for the CDR3 is TGTGCCAGTAGCGACAGGGGCTCCTACAATGAGCAGTTCTTC. It specifies CASSDRGSYNEQFF.

This clone was detected only once. The chain uses TRBV10-3 and TRBJ1-5; D is perhaps TRBD1 (5 bases). V lost 2 bases, J lost 5 bases, and 22 bases lay in between. The CDR3 is made up of 18 amino acids. CDR1 is ENHRY and CDR2 is SYGVKD in the germline V gene. The CDR3 protein is CAISETGGSSTRDQPQHF. As DNA, the CDR3 is TGTGCCATCAGTGAGACGGGGGGGTCCTCCACCAGAGATCAGCCCCAGCATTTT.

This clone was seen a few times. The chain uses TRBV3-1 (or the pseudogene TRBV3-2) and TRBJ1-2, with a weak D call TRBD1 (5 bases). The germline gives CDR1 LGHDT, CDR2 YNNKEL (reference sequence). This CDR3 spans 14 amino acids. Trimming took off 0 bases at V and 5 bases at J, with 10 bases between the two ends. CDR3 coding DNA: TGTGCCAGCAGCCAAGATCAGGGTATATATGGCTACACCTTC. Its translation is CASSQDQGIYGYTF.

J is TRBJ1-6 and V is TRBV30, with D hard to call. Trimming stripped 2 bases from V and 7 bases from J, with 12 bases between. Germline CDR1 GTSNPN, CDR2 SVGIG (reference sequence). The CDR3 covers 14 residues. In nucleotides, the CDR3 is TGTGCCTGGAGTTTGAGGGAACGAAATTCACCCCTCCACTTT. Translating gives CAWSLRERNSPLHF.

CDR3 sequence (DNA): TGTGCCAGCAGTTACTTCTCCGGACAGGGGAGATCCTACAATGAGCAGTTCTTC. Protein sequence: CASSYFSGQGRSYNEQFF. The chain couples TRBV6-2 or TRBV6-3 to TRBJ2-1; TRBD1 agrees at 9 bases. After removal of 1 base from V and 1 base from J, the junction contained 8 bases not matched to a gene. CDR3 size: 18 residues. CDR1 MNHEY and CDR2 SVGEGT come from the germline V gene.

The chain has TRBV6-6 and TRBJ2-5; D ambiguous. CDR3 length equals 12 residues. Trimming left V 4 bases short and J 4 bases short, with 7 bases between. The germline CDR1 and CDR2 sequences are MNHNY and SVGAGI (reference sequence). The CDR3 nucleotides are TGTGCCAGCAGTTTTGGTCTAGAGACCCAGTACTTC. This encodes CASSFGLETQYF.

CDR3: CSVKTSGYNEQFF. The CDR3 DNA reads as TGCAGCGTTAAGACTAGCGGATACAATGAGCAGTTCTTC. V is TRBV29-1 and J is TRBJ2-1, with 9 positions matching TRBD2. The CDR3 totals 13 residues. Looked up from germline, CDR1 is SQVTM and CDR2 is ANQGSEA. Trimming at V came to 5 bases and at J to 4 bases, leaving 3 bases not matched to a gene.

The count of this clone is one. The chain recombines TRBV10-3 with TRBJ1-2; D possibly corresponds to TRBD1 (5 bases). There are 14 residues in the CDR3. Between the trimmed V and J ends, which lost 11 bases and 0 bases, there was a span of 16 bases. Germline CDR1 reads ENHRY; CDR2 reads SYGVKD. CDR3 protein: CAATEGITNYGYTF. CDR3 in DNA: TGTGCCGCGACCGAGGGGATAACTAACTATGGCTACACCTTC.

To note about this clone: Additional DNA sequences in this sample encode the identical CDR3. The rearrangement links TRBV2 to TRBJ1-1, with TRBD1 matching over 8 bases. V dropped 7 bases and J dropped 4; count of bases not matched to a gene: 5. The CDR3 consists of 13 residues. Germline assignment: CDR1 SNHLY and CDR2 FYNNEI. The CDR3 sequence is CASTRTGGTEAFF. The CDR3 nucleotides read TGTGCCAGCACAAGAACAGGGGGCACTGAAGCTTTCTTT. Using reference TRBV2 and TRBJ1-1 for the parts outside the CDR3, the full variable domain is EPEVTQTPSHQVTQMGQEVILRCVPISNHLYFYWYRQILGQKVEFLVSFYNNEISEKSEIFDDQFSVERPDGSNFTLKIRSTKLEDSAMYFCASTRTGGTEAFFGQGTRLTVV.

This sequence joins TRBV27 and TRBJ2-7, with D uncertain. The CDR3 has 12 amino acids. Trimming stripped 7 bases from V and 0 bases from J, with 7 bases between. Germline V gene sequence: CDR1 MNHEY, CDR2 SMNVEV (reference sequence). The DNA for the CDR3 is TGTGCCAGCAAGGGAAGCTCCTACGAGCAGTACTTC. Residues: CASKGSSYEQYF.

The CDR3 DNA reads TGTGCCAGCAGTCCGGGGGGAAGAGGCATTGAAAACTATGGCTACACCTTC. Its protein is CASSPGGRGIENYGYTF. The chain has TRBV6-6 and TRBJ1-2; D might be TRBD1 (5 bases). The length of the CDR3 is 17 residues. Trimming cost V 5 bases and J 2 bases, with 21 bases left between them. Per the germline V gene, CDR1 is MNHNY and CDR2 is SVGAGI (reference sequence).

This clone was recorded a few times. This chain uses TRBV14 with TRBJ1-2; D may be TRBD1 (5 bases). Germline assignment: CDR1 SGHDN and CDR2 FVKESK. The ends were cut back, 2 bases at V and 4 bases at J, with 8 bases in the middle. This CDR3 region has 13 residues. The CDR3: CASSQYGAYGYTF. CDR3 in DNA: TGTGCCAGCAGCCAATACGGGGCCTATGGCTACACCTTC. The full variable domain, its missing parts supplied by reference TRBV14 and TRBJ1-2, is EAGVTQFPSHSVIEKGQTVTLRCDPISGHDNLYWYRRVMGKEIKFLLHFVKESKQDESGMPNNRFLAERTGGTYSTLKVQPAELEDSGVYFCASSQYGAYGYTFGSGTRLTVV.

This clone has just one count. The chain uses TRBV30 and TRBJ2-7; D not certain. V dropped 2 bases and J dropped 5 bases, with 10 bases sitting between them. This CDR3 has 12 residues. Germline lookup yields CDR1 GTSNPN and CDR2 SVGIG (reference sequence). This CDR3 reads CAWSTLVHEQYF. The CDR3 DNA reads as TGTGCCTGGAGTACACTTGTACACGAGCAGTACTTC.

This clone was observed a single time. The chain has TRBV7-8 and TRBJ2-7, with D hard to call. This CDR3 has 16 residues. V dropped 2 bases and J dropped 3 bases, with 17 bases sitting between them. CDR1 is SGHVS and CDR2 is FQNEAQ in the germline V gene. CDR3: CASSLSATRPVYEQYF. The CDR3 coding sequence is TGTGCCAGCAGCTTATCTGCAACGAGGCCCGTCTACGAGCAGTACTTC.